A selection of T cell receptor beta chains follows, all from one sample in a study of control samples from healthy donors and cancer patients. The method was immunoSEQ multiplex PCR; TCRdb's version includes in-frame clones alone and lacks a portion of them. This table holds more than 150,000 clones, about 93% found once. The sequencing input was blood. These receptors came from a man aged 45-65 years in good health. Both conserved end residues are part of each CDR3. D genes are given only for firm matches. Size tells how often a clone was seen (once, few, many) or the class of an expanded clone, and some rows leave it out.

V	size	D	J	DNA	CDR3
TRBV7-3	once	-	TRBJ2-7	TGTGCCAGCAGCTTAAACACTGGATACGAGCAGTACTTC	CASSLNTGYEQYF
TRBV11-2	-	-	TRBJ2-7	TGTGCCAGTGGACGCCCACCCTCCTACGAGCAGTACTTC	CASGRPPSYEQYF
TRBV3-1/TRBV3-2	-	-	TRBJ2-1	TGTGCCAGCAGCCAAGATGGCGATAGTGAGCAGTTCTTC	CASSQDGDSEQFF
TRBV11-3	-	-	TRBJ2-2	TGTGCCAGCAGCGGCCCCGAGGCGGGGAACACCGGGGAGCTGTTTTTT	CASSGPEAGNTGELFF
TRBV13	-	TRBD1	TRBJ1-5	TGTGCCAGCAGCGCCCGGGACAGTGAATGGGATCAGCCCCAGCATTTT	CASSARDSEWDQPQHF
TRBV5-1	-	TRBD2	TRBJ2-7	TGCGCCAGCAGCTTGGTTACAGGGACATCCCATCTAGGTAGCGGGAGTTTGGTAAACGAGCAGTACTTC	CASSLVTGTSHLGSGSLVNEQYF
TRBV28	-	-	TRBJ1-2	TGTGCCAGCAGTTTGAGACGGGGAGATGGCTACACCTTC	CASSLRRGDGYTF
TRBV7-7	-	-	TRBJ2-2	TGTGCTAGCAGCTTAGGAGTCGTTGGGGTAACCGGGGAGCTGTTTTTT	CASSLGVVGVTGELFF
TRBV5-6	-	TRBD2	TRBJ2-2	TGTGCCAGCAGCTGGGGTAGCGGGAGCAACACCGGGGAGCTGTTTTTT	CASSWGSGSNTGELFF
TRBV29-1	-	-	TRBJ1-2	TGCAGCGTTGGGATTCAGGGGAATTTGTATGGCTACACCTTC	CSVGIQGNLYGYTF
TRBV29-1	-	-	TRBJ2-7	TGCAGCGTTGAACCCCGAGAGGGCTACGAGCAGTACTTC	CSVEPREGYEQYF
TRBV30	-	-	TRBJ2-1	TGTGCCTGGAGTGTAGCTGAGCAGTTCTTC	CAWSVAEQFF
TRBV27	-	-	TRBJ1-2	TGTGCCAGCAGTTTATCGGCCGGGGGGCGGTACTATGGCTACACCTTC	CASSLSAGGRYYGYTF
TRBV7-2	-	TRBD1	TRBJ1-2	TGTGCCAGCAGCTTACTCGGACAGGGGGTCTATGGCTACACCTTC	CASSLLGQGVYGYTF
TRBV30	-	-	TRBJ1-6	TGTGCCTGGAAAGTTGCGACCTTTTATTCACCCCTCCACTTT	CAWKVATFYSPLHF
TRBV7-7	-	TRBD2	TRBJ2-1	TGTGCTAGCAGCTTAACTAGCGGGAGTCATAGTGAGCAGTTCTTC	CASSLTSGSHSEQFF
TRBV18	once	-	TRBJ1-1	TGTGCCAGCCGTCAGGGTCTGGACACTGAAGCTTTCTTT	CASRQGLDTEAFF
TRBV18	-	-	TRBJ2-1	TGTGCCAGCTCCCCACAGGGAGAGCAGTTCTTC	CASSPQGEQFF
TRBV24-1	-	-	TRBJ2-1	TGTGCCACCAGTGTACGAGACCCGAATCTTTCCTACAATGAGCAGTTCTTC	CATSVRDPNLSYNEQFF
TRBV4-2	-	TRBD2	TRBJ2-7	TGTGCCAGCAGCCAAGCTAGCGGGAGTTCCTACGAGCAGTACTTC	CASSQASGSSYEQYF
TRBV28	-	-	TRBJ2-2	TGTGCCAGCAGCCTTAAGTTTAGGGGAGCTGGGGAGCTGTTTTTT	CASSLKFRGAGELFF
TRBV6-5	-	-	TRBJ1-5	TGTGCCAGCATCAGGCAACGGGGGGGGAATCAGCCCCAGCATTTT	CASIRQRGGNQPQHF
TRBV28	-	-	TRBJ2-7	TGTGCCAGCAGTTTCCGACTAAACGAGCAGTACTTC	CASSFRLNEQYF
TRBV25-1	-	TRBD1	TRBJ1-6	TGTGCCAGCAGTGAATTCTGGACAGGGAGGAATTCACCCCTCCACTTT	CASSEFWTGRNSPLHF
TRBV7-9	-	TRBD1	TRBJ2-1	TGTGCCAGCAGCTTAGTAAGGTTCCAGGGGGCAGACAATGAGCAGTTCTTC	CASSLVRFQGADNEQFF
TRBV30	-	-	TRBJ2-7	TGTGCCTGGAGTGTACCAGGGTACTACGAGCAGTACTTC	CAWSVPGYYEQYF
TRBV5-4	-	TRBD1	TRBJ2-1	TGTGCCAGCAGCTTTGGGACAGGGGGTGTCAATGAGCAGTTCTTC	CASSFGTGGVNEQFF
TRBV7-9	-	TRBD2	TRBJ2-7	TGTGCCAGCAGCTTATTTTTTCGGACTAGTCACTCCTCCGAGCAGTACTTC	CASSLFFRTSHSSEQYF
TRBV12-5	-	-	TRBJ1-1	TGTGCTAGTGGTTTGCTGGGGACTGAAGCTTTCTTT	CASGLLGTEAFF
TRBV5-1	-	-	TRBJ2-1	TGCGCCAGCAGCCCGCGGGGAGACGGATACAATGAGCAGTTCTTC	CASSPRGDGYNEQFF